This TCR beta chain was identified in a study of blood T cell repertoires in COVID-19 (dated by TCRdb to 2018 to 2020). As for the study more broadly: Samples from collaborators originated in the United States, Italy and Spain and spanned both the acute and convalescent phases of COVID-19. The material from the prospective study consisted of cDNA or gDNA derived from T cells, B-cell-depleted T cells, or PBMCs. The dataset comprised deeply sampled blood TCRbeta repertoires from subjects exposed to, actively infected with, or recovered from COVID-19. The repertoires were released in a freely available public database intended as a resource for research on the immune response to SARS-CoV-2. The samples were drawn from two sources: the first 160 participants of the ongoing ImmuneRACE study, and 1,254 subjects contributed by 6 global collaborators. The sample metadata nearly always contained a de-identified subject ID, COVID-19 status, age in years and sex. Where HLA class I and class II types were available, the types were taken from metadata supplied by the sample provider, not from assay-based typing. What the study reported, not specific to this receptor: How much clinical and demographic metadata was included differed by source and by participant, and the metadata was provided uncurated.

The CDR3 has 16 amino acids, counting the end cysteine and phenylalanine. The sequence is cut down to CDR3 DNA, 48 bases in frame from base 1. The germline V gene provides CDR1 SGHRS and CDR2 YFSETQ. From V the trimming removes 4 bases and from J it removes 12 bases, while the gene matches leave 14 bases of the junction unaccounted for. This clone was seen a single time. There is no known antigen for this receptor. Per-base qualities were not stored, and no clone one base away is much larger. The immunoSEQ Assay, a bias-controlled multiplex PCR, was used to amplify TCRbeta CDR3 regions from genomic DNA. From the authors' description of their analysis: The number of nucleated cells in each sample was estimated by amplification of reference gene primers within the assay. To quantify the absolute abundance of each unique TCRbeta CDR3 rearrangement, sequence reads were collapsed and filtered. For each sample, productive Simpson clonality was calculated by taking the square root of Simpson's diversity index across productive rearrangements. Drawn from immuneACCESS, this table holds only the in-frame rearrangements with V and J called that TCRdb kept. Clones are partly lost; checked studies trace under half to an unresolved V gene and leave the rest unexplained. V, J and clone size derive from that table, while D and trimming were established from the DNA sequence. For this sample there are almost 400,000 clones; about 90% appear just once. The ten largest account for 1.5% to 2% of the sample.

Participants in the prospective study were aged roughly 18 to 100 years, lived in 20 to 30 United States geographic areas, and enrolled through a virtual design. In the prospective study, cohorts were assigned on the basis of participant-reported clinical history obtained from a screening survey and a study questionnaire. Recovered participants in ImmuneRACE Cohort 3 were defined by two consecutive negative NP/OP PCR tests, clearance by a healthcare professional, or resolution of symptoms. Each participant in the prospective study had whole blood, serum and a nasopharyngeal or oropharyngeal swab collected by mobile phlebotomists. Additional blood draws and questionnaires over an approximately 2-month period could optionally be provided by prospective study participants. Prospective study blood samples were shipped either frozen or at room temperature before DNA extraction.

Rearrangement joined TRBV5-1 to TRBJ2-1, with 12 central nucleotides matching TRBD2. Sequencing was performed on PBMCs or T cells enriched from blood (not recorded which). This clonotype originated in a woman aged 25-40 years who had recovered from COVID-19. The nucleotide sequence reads TGCGCCAGCAGCAAGGTCCTAGCGGGAGGGTCAGAGGCGCAGTTCTTC. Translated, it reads CASSKVLAGGSEAQFF.